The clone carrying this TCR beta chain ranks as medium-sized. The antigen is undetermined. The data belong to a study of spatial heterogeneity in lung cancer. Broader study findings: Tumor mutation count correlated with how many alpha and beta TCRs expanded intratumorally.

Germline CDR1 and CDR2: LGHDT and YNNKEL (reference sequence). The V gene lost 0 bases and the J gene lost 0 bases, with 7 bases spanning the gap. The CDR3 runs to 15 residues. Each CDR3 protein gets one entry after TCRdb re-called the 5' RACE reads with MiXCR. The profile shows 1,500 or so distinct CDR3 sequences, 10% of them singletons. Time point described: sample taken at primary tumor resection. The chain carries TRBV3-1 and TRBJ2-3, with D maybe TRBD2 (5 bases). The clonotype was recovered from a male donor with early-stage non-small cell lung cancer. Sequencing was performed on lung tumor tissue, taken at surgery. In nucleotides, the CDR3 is TGTGCCAGCAGCCAAGACCCGGGGAGCACAGATACGCAGTATTTT. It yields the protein CASSQDPGSTDTQYF.